This is a list of T cell receptor beta chains from one sample in a study of regulatory T cells in long-lasting Graves disease. MiXCR, run by TCRdb on the multiplex PCR reads, gives a single entry per CDR3 protein. The sample lists some 370,000 distinct CDR3 sequences, more than 20% seen once, with less than 25% in the top ten. The material was peripheral blood mononuclear cells (PBMCs), obtained when the disease was refractory, from a patient treated with antithyroid drugs. These receptors all come from a female donor with Graves disease. CDR3s include the opening cysteine and the closing phenylalanine or tryptophan. Fields, in order: clone size, J gene, V gene, D gene, CDR3 DNA, CDR3 protein. A D gene is named only where the DNA matches it firmly. A row's size may be missing; if present it is once, few, many or a size class.

abundance: few; j_gene: TRBJ2-5; v_gene: TRBV20-1; d_gene: NA; CDR3nt: TGCAGTGCCCCGGTCCCTGGAGAGACCCAGTACTTC; CDR3aa: CSAPVPGETQYF
abundance: NA; j_gene: TRBJ2-1; v_gene: TRBV5-5; d_gene: TRBD2; CDR3nt: TGTGCCAGCAGCTTACTTAGCGGGAGGGTCAATGAGCAGTTCTTC; CDR3aa: CASSLLSGRVNEQFF
abundance: NA; j_gene: TRBJ2-2; v_gene: TRBV5-1; d_gene: TRBD2; CDR3nt: TGCGCCAGCAGCTTAACCCAGGGACTAGCGGGAGGCTACACCGGGGAGCTGTTTTTT; CDR3aa: CASSLTQGLAGGYTGELFF
abundance: few; j_gene: TRBJ1-1; v_gene: TRBV4-1; d_gene: NA; CDR3nt: TGCGCCAGCAGCGGGTTAGGGTGGGGGAACACTGAAGCTTTCTTT; CDR3aa: CASSGLGWGNTEAFF
abundance: NA; j_gene: TRBJ2-7; v_gene: TRBV28; d_gene: NA; CDR3nt: TGTGCCACCTCACCCCCCATCGCATACGAGCAGTACTTC; CDR3aa: CATSPPIAYEQYF
abundance: many; j_gene: TRBJ2-7; v_gene: TRBV6-6; d_gene: TRBD1; CDR3nt: TGTGCCAGCAGTTACTCGTTGGACAGGGCGGATTACGAGCAGTACTTC; CDR3aa: CASSYSLDRADYEQYF
abundance: NA; j_gene: TRBJ2-1; v_gene: TRBV6-1; d_gene: NA; CDR3nt: TGTGCCAGCAGTGAAGTGGTCTTCGGCTCACCCTCGGACAATGAGCAGTTCTTC; CDR3aa: CASSEVVFGSPSDNEQFF
abundance: NA; j_gene: TRBJ1-4; v_gene: TRBV19; d_gene: NA; CDR3nt: TGTGCCAGCCAAACCCCGCCAGGGGAGAGGGGCACTAATGAAAAACTGTTTTTT; CDR3aa: CASQTPPGERGTNEKLFF
abundance: many; j_gene: TRBJ2-7; v_gene: TRBV6-2/TRBV6-3; d_gene: NA; CDR3nt: TGTGCCAGCAGTTACTATGTAGGGGATAACGAGCAGTACTTC; CDR3aa: CASSYYVGDNEQYF
abundance: NA; j_gene: TRBJ2-7; v_gene: TRBV27; d_gene: NA; CDR3nt: TGTGCCAGCAGTTTATACCCCGGGGGTACTAATTACTACGAGCAGTACTTC; CDR3aa: CASSLYPGGTNYYEQYF
abundance: many; j_gene: TRBJ1-1; v_gene: TRBV11-2; d_gene: TRBD1; CDR3nt: TGTGCCAGCAGCGTGCGGACAGGGCACACTGAAGCTTTCTTT; CDR3aa: CASSVRTGHTEAFF
abundance: many; j_gene: TRBJ2-5; v_gene: TRBV18; d_gene: NA; CDR3nt: TGTGCCAGCTCATCGGCGAGGAAAGCCCTCCAAGAGACCCAGTACTTC; CDR3aa: CASSSARKALQETQYF
abundance: NA; j_gene: TRBJ2-2; v_gene: TRBV15; d_gene: TRBD1; CDR3nt: TGTGCCACCAGCAGAGAAACAGGGGGAACGAACACCGGGGAGCTGTTTTTT; CDR3aa: CATSRETGGTNTGELFF
abundance: NA; j_gene: TRBJ2-1; v_gene: TRBV24-1; d_gene: TRBD2; CDR3nt: TGTGCCACCAGTGGAGGGACTAGCGGGAGTAGGGATGAGCAGTTCTTC; CDR3aa: CATSGGTSGSRDEQFF
abundance: many; j_gene: TRBJ1-5; v_gene: TRBV27; d_gene: NA; CDR3nt: TGTGCCAGCAGTTTAGGACCCCCCGGTAGCAATCAGCCCCAGCATTTT; CDR3aa: CASSLGPPGSNQPQHF
abundance: many; j_gene: TRBJ1-1; v_gene: TRBV2; d_gene: NA; CDR3nt: TGTGCCAGCAGTGAGTTAGAAGAGAACACTGAAGCTTTCTTT; CDR3aa: CASSELEENTEAFF
abundance: many; j_gene: TRBJ2-7; v_gene: TRBV3-1; d_gene: NA; CDR3nt: TGTGCCAGCAGCCAATTGATCAACGAGCAGTACTTC; CDR3aa: CASSQLINEQYF
abundance: NA; j_gene: TRBJ1-1; v_gene: TRBV4-1; d_gene: NA; CDR3nt: TGCGCCAGCAGCCAAGAAGGGGTCAGGGAGGGGAACACTGAAGCTTTCTTT; CDR3aa: CASSQEGVREGNTEAFF
abundance: many; j_gene: TRBJ2-7; v_gene: TRBV7-9; d_gene: NA; CDR3nt: TGTGCCAGCAGGGGATTTGACGAGCAGTACTTC; CDR3aa: CASRGFDEQYF
abundance: few; j_gene: TRBJ2-7; v_gene: TRBV6-1; d_gene: TRBD2; CDR3nt: TGTGCCGGCAGCGTGACTAGCGGGAGTACCTACGAGCAGTACTTC; CDR3aa: CAGSVTSGSTYEQYF
abundance: many; j_gene: TRBJ2-5; v_gene: TRBV6-5; d_gene: TRBD2; CDR3nt: TGTGCCAGCAGTTCTAGCGGGAGTACGGGGGAGACCCAGTACTTC; CDR3aa: CASSSSGSTGETQYF
abundance: NA; j_gene: TRBJ1-1; v_gene: TRBV19; d_gene: TRBD1; CDR3nt: TGTGCCAGTCGTCCCGGGACAGGGATGAACACTGAAGCTTTCTTT; CDR3aa: CASRPGTGMNTEAFF
abundance: NA; j_gene: TRBJ2-1; v_gene: TRBV2; d_gene: NA; CDR3nt: TGTGCCAGCAGCAGGGGGGTGGCGAAAAGCTCCTACAATGAGCAGTTCTTC; CDR3aa: CASSRGVAKSSYNEQFF
abundance: many; j_gene: TRBJ1-1; v_gene: TRBV5-1; d_gene: NA; CDR3nt: TGCGCCAGCAGCTTTAACGGGGTCTGGGACTCCAACACTGAAGCTTTCTTT; CDR3aa: CASSFNGVWDSNTEAFF
abundance: few; j_gene: TRBJ2-7; v_gene: TRBV7-9; d_gene: NA; CDR3nt: TGTGCCAGCAGACACACGAGCTCCTACGAGCAGTACTTC; CDR3aa: CASRHTSSYEQYF
abundance: few; j_gene: TRBJ2-5; v_gene: TRBV29-1; d_gene: TRBD1; CDR3nt: TGCAGCACTAGGACAGGGGGGCCTCGGGAGACCCAGTACTTC; CDR3aa: CSTRTGGPRETQYF
abundance: many; j_gene: TRBJ2-5; v_gene: TRBV2; d_gene: NA; CDR3nt: TGTGCCAGCAGTGATGGTCGGGGAGGCGAGACCCAGTACTTC; CDR3aa: CASSDGRGGETQYF
abundance: few; j_gene: TRBJ2-7; v_gene: TRBV28; d_gene: TRBD1; CDR3nt: TGTGCCAGCAGCCGGGGACAGCCAAGAACCTACGAGCAGTACTTC; CDR3aa: CASSRGQPRTYEQYF
abundance: NA; j_gene: TRBJ1-3; v_gene: TRBV11-2; d_gene: NA; CDR3nt: TGTGCCAGCAGCTTAGACGGCGCGGCTGGAAACACCATATATTTT; CDR3aa: CASSLDGAAGNTIYF
abundance: few; j_gene: TRBJ1-5; v_gene: TRBV24-1; d_gene: NA; CDR3nt: TGTGCCACCCGTGGGACTGAGTTTAGCAATCAGCCCCAGCATTTT; CDR3aa: CATRGTEFSNQPQHF
abundance: many; j_gene: TRBJ2-5; v_gene: TRBV15; d_gene: NA; CDR3nt: TGTGCCACCAGCAGAGCCCGCACTGAAATGGGCCAAGAGACCCAGTACTTC; CDR3aa: CATSRARTEMGQETQYF
abundance: few; j_gene: TRBJ2-7; v_gene: TRBV20-1; d_gene: NA; CDR3nt: TGCAGTGCTACCGCCCTGACAGTCGGCGGCGAGCAGTACTTC; CDR3aa: CSATALTVGGEQYF
abundance: few; j_gene: TRBJ1-1; v_gene: TRBV10-3; d_gene: NA; CDR3nt: TGTGCCATCACTCAACAAGAAAACACTGAAGCTTTCTTT; CDR3aa: CAITQQENTEAFF